These 20 T cell receptor beta chains were sequenced from one sample in a study of cytomegalovirus exposure and HLA in healthy donors. Both 60 Vbeta primers and 13 Jbeta primers went into the PCR. The assay was immunoSEQ multiplex PCR, and TCRdb's table has in-frame clones only and misses some. Its table records 60,000 to 100,000 clones. The specimen was PBMCs. These receptors all stem from a young man in good health and CMV-seronegative.

The chain uses TRBV2 and TRBJ2-3; possible D gene TRBD1, 6 bases. V lost 5 bases, J lost 2 bases, and 23 bases lay in between. Germline lookup yields CDR1 SNHLY and CDR2 FYNNEI. The CDR3 has 18 amino acids. CDR3 DNA sequence: TGTGCCAGCAGTCTAACTTCAGGGGAAGAGAGGCACACAGATACGCAGTATTTT. Its protein is CASSLTSGEERHTDTQYF.

The gene calls are TRBV29-1 and TRBJ2-7, with D uncertain. Trimming shortened V by 7 bases and J by 5 bases, and 15 bases separated the two germline ends. The CDR3 sequence is 12 residues long. The germline V gene has CDR1 SQVTM and CDR2 ANQGSEA. The CDR3 DNA follows: TGCAGCGGCGGTAAGTCTGATGACGAGCAGTACTTC. Its protein product is CSGGKSDDEQYF.

The rearrangement uses TRBV7-2 and TRBJ2-5, with 8 bases lining up with TRBD1. There are 16 residues in the CDR3. Germline CDR1 and CDR2: SGHTA and FQGNSA. J gave up 4 bases and V 1 base, and 8 bases lay outside the gene matches. The CDR3 DNA sequence: TGTGCCAGCAGCTTAGTCCGCGTCAGGGGGCGAGAGACCCAGTACTTC. It yields the protein CASSLVRVRGRETQYF.

This chain links TRBV5-3 with TRBJ2-1; 10 bases are a match to TRBD2. TRBV5-3 is placed among ORFs of uncertain function. The V gene end was trimmed by 0 bases and the J gene end by 4 bases; junction bases not matched to a gene: 10. The CDR3 loop spans 18 amino acids. The CDR3 here is CARSLVVGGLAVYNEQFF. Here the CDR3 DNA reads TGTGCCAGAAGCTTGGTTGTCGGTGGACTAGCGGTTTACAATGAGCAGTTCTTC.

The rearrangement links TRBV15 to TRBJ1-1; D perhaps matches TRBD1 (6 bases). This CDR3 has 14 residues. Trimming left V 6 bases short and J 11 bases short, with 22 bases between. Per germline, CDR1 LNHNV and CDR2 YYDKDF (reference sequence). The CDR3 nucleotides are TGTGCCACCAGGAAGCAGGTTGAGGGGGTGAAGGCTTTCTTT. The encoded protein is CATRKQVEGVKAFF. The full variable domain, in which reference TRBV15 and TRBJ1-1 provide the parts outside the CDR3, is DAMVIQNPRYQVTQFGKPVTLSCSQTLNHNVMYWYQQKSSQAPKLLFHYYDKDFNNEADTPDNFQSRRPNTSFCFLDIRSPGLGDTAMYLCATRKQVEGVKAFFGQGTRLTVV.

The rearrangement uses TRBV6-1 and TRBJ2-7; D call uncertain. Trimming pared 1 base from V and 0 bases from J, leaving 10 bases between. Germline CDR1 reads MNHNS; CDR2 reads SASEGT. This CDR3 is built from 15 residues. DNA for the CDR3: TGTGCCAGCAGTGAAGGACAACCCAACTCCTACGAGCAGTACTTC. It is translated as CASSEGQPNSYEQYF.

The chain employs TRBV4-2 and TRBJ1-4; TRBD1 aligns across 8 bases. Trimming took 2 bases from V and 5 from J; bases not matched to a gene: 7. The CDR3 contains 16 residues. The V gene's germline CDR1 is LGHNA and CDR2 YNFKEQ. CDR3 in amino acids: CASSQSKQGENEKLFF. The CDR3 DNA sequence: TGTGCCAGCAGCCAATCGAAACAGGGGGAAAATGAAAAACTGTTTTTT.

The chain carries TRBV7-8 and TRBJ2-1, with D perhaps matching TRBD2 (5 bases). The germline V gene encodes CDR1 SGHVS and CDR2 FQNEAQ. V was shortened by 4 bases and J by 5 bases, with 15 bases between the two germline ends. The CDR3 is made up of 15 amino acids. CDR3 bases: TGTGCCAGCAGCTCCAGAGAGGGCGCGGACAATGAGCAGTTCTTC. This gives the protein CASSSREGADNEQFF.

This chain links TRBV28 with TRBJ1-4, with unresolved D. Deletions cut 1 base from V and 12 bases from J, with 9 bases between. The CDR3 consists of 12 residues. From germline, CDR1 is MDHEN and CDR2 SYDVKM. CDR3 DNA sequence: TGTGCCAGCAGTTTATTGTTCGCGGAACTGTTTTTT. Its translation is CASSLLFAELFF.

The V and J genes are TRBV6-1 and TRBJ2-7; 10 bases map to TRBD2. The CDR3 has 16 residues. The V segment lost 4 bases and the J segment 1 base; nucleotides outside the gene matches: 7. Germline V gives CDR1 MNHNS, CDR2 SASEGT. The CDR3 loop reads CASSVEIAGGSYEQYF. DNA of the CDR3: TGTGCCAGCAGTGTAGAGATAGCGGGGGGTTCCTACGAGCAGTACTTC.

The V gene is TRBV11-2, the J gene TRBJ2-3, with a possible D match to TRBD1 (5 bases). CDR3 length equals 13 residues. Germline CDR1 reads SGHAT; CDR2 reads FQNNGV. Trimming stripped 5 bases from V and 5 bases from J, with 11 bases between. This CDR3 is CASSPTDGDTQYF. The CDR3 DNA reads TGTGCCAGCAGCCCGACAGACGGAGATACGCAGTATTTT.

This chain connects TRBV29-1 to TRBJ2-7, with D possibly matching TRBD1 (6 bases). Trimming removed 4 bases at V and 6 bases at J, with 13 bases between. The CDR3 has 12 residues. Per germline, CDR1 SQVTM and CDR2 ANQGSEA. CDR3: CSVAQGNGEQYF. The CDR3 DNA is TGCAGCGTTGCACAGGGAAATGGCGAGCAGTACTTC.

V usage is TRBV4-1 and J usage is TRBJ2-7; TRBD2 is a possible D gene (6 bases). Per germline, CDR1 MGHRA and CDR2 YSYEKL. The ends were cut back, 1 base at V and 6 bases at J, with 19 bases in the middle. This CDR3 is built from 16 residues. CDR3 bases: TGCGCCAGCAGCCAAGCCTCGTGGGGGGTAAGGGGCGAGCAGTACTTC. Encoded protein: CASSQASWGVRGEQYF.

The chain couples TRBV6-1 to TRBJ1-1, with D unclear. Trimming stripped 4 bases from V and 4 bases from J, with 10 bases between. Germline V gene data show CDR1 as MNHNS and CDR2 as SASEGT. This CDR3 contains 13 residues. The CDR3 here is CASSVEARTEAFF. CDR3 sequence (DNA): TGTGCCAGCAGTGTGGAGGCGCGCACTGAAGCTTTCTTT.

This rearrangement joins TRBV6-6 to TRBJ1-2, with D unresolved. The CDR3 totals 10 residues. The germline CDR1 and CDR2 sequences are MNHNY and SVGAGI (reference sequence). V lost 8 bases and J lost 7, with 8 bases in between. The CDR3 sequence: CASGGGGYTF. CDR3 bases: TGTGCCAGCGGAGGAGGTGGCTACACCTTC.

The V call is TRBV29-1, the J call TRBJ2-1; 13 bases are a match to TRBD2. The germline V gene has CDR1 SQVTM and CDR2 ANQGSEA. The CDR3 totals 12 residues. The ends lost 3 bases at V and 11 bases at J; junction bases unmatched: 1. The CDR3 DNA follows: TGCAGCGTTGAGGGACTAGCGGGGAAGCAGTTCTTC. It translates to CSVEGLAGKQFF.

This chain uses TRBV30 with TRBJ2-1; D might be TRBD1 (5 bases). V dropped 5 bases and J dropped 3 bases, with 17 bases sitting between them. The germline CDR1 and CDR2 sequences are GTSNPN and SVGIG (reference sequence). The CDR3 is made up of 15 amino acids. The DNA of the CDR3 is TGTGCCTGGGCTAGACAGACAATAAACTACAATGAGCAGTTCTTC. As protein: CAWARQTINYNEQFF.

A word on this clone: The junction does not match germline at one end; this may be a read error. Other DNA sequences of this sample code for an identical CDR3. This chain joins TRBV6-1 and TRBJ2-7, with 10 bases fitting TRBD1. CDR3 length: 15 residues. CDR1 is MNHNS, CDR2 SASEGT, per germline. For the CDR3, the DNA is TGCGCCAGCAGTCTGGGACAGGGGAACCCCTACGAGCAGTACTTC. The encoded protein is CASSLGQGNPYEQYF.

The chain employs TRBV29-1 and TRBJ1-6; D gene uncertain. V lost 4 bases and J lost 10, with 11 bases in between. The germline gives CDR1 SQVTM, CDR2 ANQGSEA. This CDR3 spans 12 amino acids. CDR3 protein: CSVGANGSPLHF. CDR3 DNA sequence: TGCAGCGTTGGAGCGAATGGATCACCCCTCCACTTT.

The rearrangement links TRBV28 to TRBJ2-7; 7 bases fit TRBD1. From germline, CDR1 is MDHEN and CDR2 SYDVKM. With V trimmed by 2 bases and J by 7 bases, 8 bases remained unmatched. This CDR3 contains 14 residues. As DNA, the CDR3 is TGTGCCAGCAGTTTAATCGGGACAGCCCAGGAGCAGTACTTC. As protein: CASSLIGTAQEQYF.